The rows below give T cell receptor beta chains drawn from one sample of a study of OX40 agonist ivuxolimab in advanced cancers. Some clones are missing from TCRdb's copy, which holds only in-frame ones; the method was immunoSEQ multiplex PCR. The profile shows more than 95,000 clones, about 91% of them singletons. The starting material was CD4+ or CD8+ T cells sorted from blood, obtained in a trial of the OX40 agonist ivuxolimab. Receptor source: an adult with an advanced solid tumor such as melanoma, head and neck, liver or kidney cancer. Each CDR3 is given without its conserved first and last residue. The order of the fields is D gene, J gene, V gene, CDR3 protein. D genes are given only for firm matches.

>.|TRBJ2-5|TRBV11-3
ASSLNWGETQY
>.|TRBJ1-3|TRBV27
ASSLSGLIGNTIY
>TRBD1|TRBJ1-5|TRBV12-5
ASGGGQGKGQPQH
>.|TRBJ2-2|TRBV27
ASSSRDIVATGELF
>TRBD2|TRBJ2-1|TRBV9
ASSVVAGAYNEQF
>.|TRBJ2-7|TRBV19
ASSFIRSGEQY
>TRBD2|TRBJ2-5|TRBV7-2
ASSLGIAGGEETQY
>TRBD1|TRBJ2-5|TRBV28
ASSPSIPGQGSRGETQY
>.|TRBJ1-3|TRBV15
ATSRDPGSGNTIY
>.|TRBJ2-2|TRBV5-1
ASSFAGQTSGELF
>TRBD1|TRBJ2-3|TRBV5-4
ASRTGTGQLSTDTQY
>.|TRBJ2-7|TRBV5-1
ASSSDGDYEQY
>.|TRBJ1-1|TRBV25-1
ASSPGRVRNTEAF
>.|TRBJ1-2|TRBV19
ASSSTGPSKRGYT
>TRBD1|TRBJ2-7|TRBV11-1
ASSGRDRGLYEQY
>.|TRBJ2-7|TRBV5-5
ASSLRSVGRYEQY
>.|TRBJ2-1|TRBV19
ASSIVGRAVDEQF
>.|TRBJ2-3|TRBV5-4
ASSLGIGRTDTQY
>TRBD2|.|TRBV11-2
ASSQELAGTYEQY
>.|TRBJ1-3|TRBV5-1
ASSSGQESGNTIY
>.|TRBJ2-1|TRBV9
ASSVAQVSYNEQF
>TRBD1|TRBJ1-5|TRBV28
ASSLRTGSWTQH
>TRBD1|TRBJ2-7|TRBV23-1
ASTHKARDRCPYEQY
>.|TRBJ1-2|TRBV5-6
ASSLAQMVYGYT
>TRBD2|TRBJ2-2|TRBV4-1
ASSPISGRTNTGELF
>TRBD2|TRBJ2-1|TRBV5-1
ASSLGGGRAYEQF
>.|TRBJ1-2|TRBV28
ASWTAPSYGYT
>.|TRBJ1-5|TRBV7-2
ASSLDSNQPQH
>.|TRBJ2-7|TRBV6-5
ASSSPGIYEQY
>TRBD1|TRBJ2-7|TRBV19
ASNYRGGYEQY
>.|TRBJ2-3|TRBV5-4
ASTSGGYTDTQY
>.|TRBJ1-1|TRBV6-5
ASSYLGISAGAF
>TRBD2|TRBJ2-1|TRBV6-1
ASSEALLAGGGSDEQF
>TRBD2|TRBJ2-3|TRBV5-1
ASSLEGLAVTDTQY
>TRBD1|TRBJ1-2|TRBV13
ASSNRDSQLYGYT
>.|TRBJ2-1|TRBV15
ATSSVQAYNEQF
>.|TRBJ1-1|TRBV7-9
ASSLAPRNTEAF
>TRBD2|TRBJ2-5|TRBV5-4
ASSLPSGRAGETQY
>.|TRBJ2-2|TRBV15
ATSRGDGAGELF
>.|TRBJ2-1|TRBV6-6
ASSYSLLPF
>.|TRBJ2-7|TRBV7-2
ASSAQALPGEQY
>TRBD1|TRBJ2-7|TRBV7-2
ASSLGGTGGDYEQY
>TRBD2|TRBJ2-1|TRBV19
ASSGGLAAFDEQF
>.|TRBJ1-2|TRBV9
ASSVRDTLGYT
>TRBD1|TRBJ1-5|TRBV28
ASSKTGGFVQPQH
>TRBD1|TRBJ1-5|TRBV18
ASSQQPGQGNQPQH
>TRBD1|TRBJ1-2|TRBV7-9
ASSSEPGQGSDYGYT
>.|TRBJ1-2|TRBV6-1
ASRQAGYGYT
>.|TRBJ2-5|TRBV7-9
ASSLVGVETQY
>.|TRBJ2-1|TRBV7-2
ASSSGTRTDRSYNEQF
>TRBD1|TRBJ2-3|TRBV5-1
ASSASGTGDTQY
>TRBD2|TRBJ2-1|TRBV11-1
ASSLGGRYNEQF
>TRBD2|TRBJ2-1|TRBV9
ASSVEAGGTGGEQF
>.|TRBJ2-5|TRBV9
ASSVAQGPQETQY
>TRBD1|TRBJ2-7|TRBV5-6
ASSFGTGVYEQY